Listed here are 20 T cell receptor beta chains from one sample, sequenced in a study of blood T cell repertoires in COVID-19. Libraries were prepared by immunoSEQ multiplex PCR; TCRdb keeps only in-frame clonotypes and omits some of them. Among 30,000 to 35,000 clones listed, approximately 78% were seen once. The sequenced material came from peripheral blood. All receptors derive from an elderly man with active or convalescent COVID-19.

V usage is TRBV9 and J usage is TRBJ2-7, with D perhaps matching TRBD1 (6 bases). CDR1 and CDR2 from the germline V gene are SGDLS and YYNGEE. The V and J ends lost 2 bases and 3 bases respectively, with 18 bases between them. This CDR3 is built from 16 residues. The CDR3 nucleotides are TGTGCCAGCAGCGTCGGGTCAGGGGAACGCGGCTACGAGCAGTACTTC. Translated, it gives CASSVGSGERGYEQYF.

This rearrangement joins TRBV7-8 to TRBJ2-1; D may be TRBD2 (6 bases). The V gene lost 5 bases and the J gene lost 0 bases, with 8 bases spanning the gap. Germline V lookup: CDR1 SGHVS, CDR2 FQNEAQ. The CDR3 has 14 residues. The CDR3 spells CASSGRDSYNEQFF. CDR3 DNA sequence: TGTGCCAGCAGCGGGCGGGACTCCTACAATGAGCAGTTCTTC.

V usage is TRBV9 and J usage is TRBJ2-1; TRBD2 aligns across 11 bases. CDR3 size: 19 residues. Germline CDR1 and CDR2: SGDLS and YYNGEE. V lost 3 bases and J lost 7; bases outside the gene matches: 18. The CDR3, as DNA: TGTGCCAGCAGCGCGTCGGGACTAGCGGACTCCCGGCAAGATAATGAGCAGTTCTTC. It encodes CASSASGLADSRQDNEQFF.

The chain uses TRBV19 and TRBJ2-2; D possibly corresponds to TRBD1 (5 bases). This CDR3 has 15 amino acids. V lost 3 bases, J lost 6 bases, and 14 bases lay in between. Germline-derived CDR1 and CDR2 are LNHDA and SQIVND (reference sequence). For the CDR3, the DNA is TGTGCCAGTAGTATCCAGGGCGCGTTCGCCGGGGAGCTGTTTTTT. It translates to CASSIQGAFAGELFF.

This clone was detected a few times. The CDR3, as DNA: TGTGCCAGCAGCGTAACAGGGCTCGGAGACGAGCAGTACTTC. Translating gives CASSVTGLGDEQYF. This chain connects TRBV9 to TRBJ2-7, with a tentative D call TRBD1 (6 bases). The CDR3 spans 14 residues. Trimming left V 1 base short and J 5 bases short, with 13 bases between. CDR1 is SGDLS and CDR2 is YYNGEE in the germline V gene.

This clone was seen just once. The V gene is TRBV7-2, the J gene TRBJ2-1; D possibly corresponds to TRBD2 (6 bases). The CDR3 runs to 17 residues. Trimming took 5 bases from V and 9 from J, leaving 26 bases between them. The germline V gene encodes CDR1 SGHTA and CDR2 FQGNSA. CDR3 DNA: TGTGCCAGCAGCCAAACCTTGGGTAGCGGCTCCTTGGGTGAGCAGTTCTTC. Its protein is CASSQTLGSGSLGEQFF.

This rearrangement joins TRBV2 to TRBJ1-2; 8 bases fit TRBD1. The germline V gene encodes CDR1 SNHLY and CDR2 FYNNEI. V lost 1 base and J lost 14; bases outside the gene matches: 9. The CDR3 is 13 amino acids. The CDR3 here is CASSEGTGPVKTF. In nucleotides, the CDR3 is TGTGCCAGCAGTGAAGGGACAGGGCCCGTTAAAACCTTC.

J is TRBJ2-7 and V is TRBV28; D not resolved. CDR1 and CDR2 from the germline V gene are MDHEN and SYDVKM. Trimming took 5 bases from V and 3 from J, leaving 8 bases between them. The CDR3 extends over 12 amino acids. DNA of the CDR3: TGTGCCAGCAGTCCCCCCGTCTACGAGCAGTACTTC. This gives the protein CASSPPVYEQYF.

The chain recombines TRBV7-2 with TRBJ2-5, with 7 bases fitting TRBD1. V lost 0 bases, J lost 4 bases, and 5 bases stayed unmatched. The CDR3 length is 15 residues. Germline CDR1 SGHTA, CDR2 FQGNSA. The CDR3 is CASSLAPRGRETQYF. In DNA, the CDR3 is TGTGCCAGCAGCTTAGCGCCGAGGGGGCGAGAGACCCAGTACTTC.

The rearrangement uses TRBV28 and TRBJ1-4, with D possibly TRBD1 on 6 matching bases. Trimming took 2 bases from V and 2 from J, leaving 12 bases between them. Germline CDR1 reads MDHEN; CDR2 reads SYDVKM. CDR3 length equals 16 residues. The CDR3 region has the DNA TGTGCCAGCAGTTTAGGGGGCAGGGCGACTAATGAAAAACTGTTTTTT. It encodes CASSLGGRATNEKLFF.

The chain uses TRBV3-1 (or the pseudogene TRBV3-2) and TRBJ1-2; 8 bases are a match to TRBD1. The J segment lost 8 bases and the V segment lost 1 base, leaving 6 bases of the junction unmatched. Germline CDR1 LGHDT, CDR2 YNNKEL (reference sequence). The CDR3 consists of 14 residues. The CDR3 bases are TGTGCCAGCAGCCAAGCAGACAGGGGAAACGGCTACACCTTC. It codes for CASSQADRGNGYTF.

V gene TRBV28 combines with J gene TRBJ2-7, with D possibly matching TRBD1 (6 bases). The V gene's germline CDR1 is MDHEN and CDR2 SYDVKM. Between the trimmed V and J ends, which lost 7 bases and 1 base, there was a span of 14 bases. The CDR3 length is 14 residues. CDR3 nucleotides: TGTGCCAGCACCCAGGGGAGTAGGTCCTACGAGCAGTACTTC. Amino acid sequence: CASTQGSRSYEQYF.

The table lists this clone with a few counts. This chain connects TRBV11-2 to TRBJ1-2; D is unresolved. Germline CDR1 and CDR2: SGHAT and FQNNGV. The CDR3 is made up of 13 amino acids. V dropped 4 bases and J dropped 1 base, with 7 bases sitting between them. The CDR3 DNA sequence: TGTGCCAGCAGCTCCCTCCGTAACTATGGCTACACCTTC. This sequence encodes CASSSLRNYGYTF.

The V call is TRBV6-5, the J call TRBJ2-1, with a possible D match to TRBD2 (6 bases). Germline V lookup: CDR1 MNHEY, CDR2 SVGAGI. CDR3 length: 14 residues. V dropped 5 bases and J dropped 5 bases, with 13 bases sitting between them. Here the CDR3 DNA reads TGTGCCAGCAGTAGGGAGCGGGTAGACAATGAGCAGTTCTTC. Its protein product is CASSRERVDNEQFF.

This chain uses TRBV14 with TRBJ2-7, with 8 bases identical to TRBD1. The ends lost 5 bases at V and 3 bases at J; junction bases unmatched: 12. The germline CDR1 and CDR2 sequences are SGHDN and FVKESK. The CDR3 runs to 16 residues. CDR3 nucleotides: TGTGCCAGCAGCAGGAAAGGGACAGGTTTTTTCTACGAGCAGTACTTC. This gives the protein CASSRKGTGFFYEQYF.

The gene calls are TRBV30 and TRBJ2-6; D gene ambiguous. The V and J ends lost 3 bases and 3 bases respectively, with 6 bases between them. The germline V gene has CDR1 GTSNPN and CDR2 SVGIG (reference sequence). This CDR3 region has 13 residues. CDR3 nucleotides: TGTGCCTGGAGCGGGTTTGGGGCCAACGTCCTGACTTTC. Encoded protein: CAWSGFGANVLTF.

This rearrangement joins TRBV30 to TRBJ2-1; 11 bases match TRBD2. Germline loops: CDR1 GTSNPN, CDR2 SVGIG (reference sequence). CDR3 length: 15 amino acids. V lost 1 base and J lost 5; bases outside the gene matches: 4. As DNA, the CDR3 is TGTGCCTGGAGTGCCCGACTAGCGGGGAACAATGAGCAGTTCTTC. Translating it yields CAWSARLAGNNEQFF.

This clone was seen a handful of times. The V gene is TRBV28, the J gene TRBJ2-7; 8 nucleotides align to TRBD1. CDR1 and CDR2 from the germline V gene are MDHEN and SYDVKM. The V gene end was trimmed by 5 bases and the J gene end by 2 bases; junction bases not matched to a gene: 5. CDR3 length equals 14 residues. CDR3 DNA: TGTGCCAGCAGTACACCGGGACAGGCCTACGAGCAGTACTTC. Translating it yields CASSTPGQAYEQYF.

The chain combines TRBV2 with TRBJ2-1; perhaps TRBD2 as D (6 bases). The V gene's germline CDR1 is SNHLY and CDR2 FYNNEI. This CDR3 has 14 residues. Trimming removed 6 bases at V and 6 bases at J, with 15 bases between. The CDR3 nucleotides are TGTGCCAGCAGGCCTCCGGGGACTTCCAATGAGCAGTTCTTC. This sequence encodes CASRPPGTSNEQFF.

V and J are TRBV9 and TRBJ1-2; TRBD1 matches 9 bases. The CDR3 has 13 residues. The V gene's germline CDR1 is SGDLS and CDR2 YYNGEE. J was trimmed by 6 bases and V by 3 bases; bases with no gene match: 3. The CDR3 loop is CASSGGQGHGYTF. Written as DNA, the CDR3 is TGTGCCAGCAGCGGGGGACAGGGCCATGGCTACACCTTC.